Ten or more counts support the clone carrying this TCR beta chain. Its target is not known. V dropped 3 bases and J dropped 3 bases, with 8 bases sitting between them. The CDR3 extends over 13 amino acids. The sample comes from a study of T cell repertoires in cytomegalovirus infection. In the study overall: Evidence of both CMV infection and a matching HLA type came from public TCR beta signatures.

General study findings and limits: CMV-specific TCR beta clonotypes restricted by HLA-C dominated the ex vivo response.

In TCRdb, the reads were re-called with MiXCR into one record per CDR3 protein. This sample has about 490,000 distinct CDR3 sequences, with about 11% found just once. The chain couples TRBV12-3 or TRBV12-4 to TRBJ2-5; tentatively, D is TRBD1 (5 bases). The sequence was obtained from a human donor in good health (CMV status not recorded). Some clones in this sample may be carry-over from other donors' samples. Sequencing was carried out using PBMCs. CDR3 in amino acids: CASSFNRKETQYF. CDR3 coding DNA: TGTGCCAGCAGTTTCAACAGGAAAGAGACCCAGTACTTC.